A selection of T cell receptor beta chains follows, all from one sample in a study of siplizumab effects on memory and regulatory T cells. Generated by immunoSEQ multiplex PCR, the TCRdb table keeps only in-frame clones and is missing some. The sample holds approximately 94,000 clones, 94% seen once. The sample taken for sequencing was non-Treg CD4+ T cells sorted from blood. These receptor sequences come from a human donor in good health. CDR3s include the opening cysteine and the closing phenylalanine or tryptophan. Each record gives: clone size, J gene, V gene, D gene, CDR3 DNA, CDR3 protein. D genes are given only for firm matches. A clone size is listed for some rows: how often the clone was seen (once, few, many), or a class if it is expanded.

>NA|TRBJ1-1|TRBV5-3|NA
TGTGCCAGAAGCCTCCAGACGGGCAGCCAGAACACTGAAGCTTTCTTT
CARSLQTGSQNTEAFF
>NA|TRBJ1-1|TRBV6-1|NA
TGTGCCAGCAGGGTCGGCACAGGGACGAACACTGAAGCTTTCTTT
CASRVGTGTNTEAFF
>NA|TRBJ2-7|TRBV30|TRBD1
TGTGCCTGGAGTTACAGGGGCGCTCAGTACTTC
CAWSYRGAQYF
>NA|TRBJ2-2|TRBV5-1|NA
TGCGCCAGCAGCTCCCGACCCCCCTATACCGGGGAGCTGTTTTTT
CASSSRPPYTGELFF
>NA|TRBJ2-1|TRBV5-1|TRBD2
TGCGCCAGCAGCTCCGGCATTCCCTTTGCGGGAGAGGGCTCCTACAATGAGCAGTTCTTC
CASSSGIPFAGEGSYNEQFF
>NA|TRBJ2-1|TRBV6-5|NA
TGTGCCAGCAGTTACGGGGGCGGGCCCTACAATGAGCAGTTCTTC
CASSYGGGPYNEQFF
>NA|TRBJ2-2|TRBV11-2|NA
TGTGCCAGCAGCTTAGGGGGCCCCGGGGAGCTGTTTTTT
CASSLGGPGELFF
>NA|TRBJ1-5|TRBV28|NA
TGTGCCAGCAGTTTATTACAGTATAGCAATCAGCCCCAGCATTTT
CASSLLQYSNQPQHF
>NA|TRBJ1-1|TRBV5-1|TRBD1
TGCGCCAGCAGCCATGACAGGGGTGGCACTGAAGCTTTCTTT
CASSHDRGGTEAFF
>NA|TRBJ1-5|TRBV2|NA
TGTGCCAGCAGTGGCCGGGACAGCAATCAGCCCCAGCATTTT
CASSGRDSNQPQHF
>NA|TRBJ1-2|TRBV6-5|NA
TGTGCCAGCCAAAGAAGGGATTCGCGGGACTATGGCTACACCTTC
CASQRRDSRDYGYTF
>NA|TRBJ2-3|TRBV11-1|NA
TGTGCCAGCAGCTTAGCAGGGGGGGGTTCGGATACGCAGTATTTT
CASSLAGGGSDTQYF
>NA|TRBJ2-1|TRBV11-2|NA
TGTGCCAGCAGCTTAGGCAGGGGAGGTAGGAACAATGAGCAGTTCTTC
CASSLGRGGRNNEQFF
>NA|TRBJ2-1|TRBV7-6|TRBD2
TGTGCCAGCAGCTCCGGGACTAGCGGGCGTAATGAGCAGTTCTTC
CASSSGTSGRNEQFF
>few|TRBJ2-7|TRBV19|TRBD1
TGTGCCAGTAGTAAATCAACAGGGGGCTTTCTGTACGAGCAGTACTTC
CASSKSTGGFLYEQYF
>NA|TRBJ2-1|TRBV18|NA
TGTGCCAGCTCACCGGGGCAGGGCTCGTACAATGAGCAGTTCTTC
CASSPGQGSYNEQFF
>NA|TRBJ1-3|TRBV27|NA
TGTGCCAGCAAACTGAGCGGGGCTGGAAACACCATATATTTT
CASKLSGAGNTIYF
>NA|TRBJ2-3|TRBV15|NA
TGTGCCACCAGCAGAGACAGGGTAACGGGAGCAGATACGCAGTATTTT
CATSRDRVTGADTQYF
>few|TRBJ2-7|TRBV2|NA
TGTGCCAGCAGGGTAGACAGTCTTTTCGAGCAGTACTTC
CASRVDSLFEQYF
>NA|TRBJ1-2|TRBV7-9|NA
TGTGCCAGCAGCTTACAGGACTATGGCTACACCTTC
CASSLQDYGYTF
>NA|TRBJ1-3|TRBV5-1|TRBD1
TGCGCCAGCAAATCGGACAGGGTGGTCCCTGGAAACACCATATATTTT
CASKSDRVVPGNTIYF
>NA|TRBJ2-2|TRBV11-2|TRBD2
TGTGCCAGCAGGCTCGGGACTAGCGGGAGCGGGGAGCTGTTTTTT
CASRLGTSGSGELFF
>NA|TRBJ1-1|TRBV5-5|NA
TGTGCCAGCAGCTTCCCTAATGACAGTTTGAACACTGAAGCTTTCTTT
CASSFPNDSLNTEAFF
>NA|TRBJ1-5|TRBV30|NA
TGTGCCTGGAGTGTGGTGCAGGGCAATCAGCCCCAGCATTTT
CAWSVVQGNQPQHF
>NA|TRBJ1-2|TRBV27|TRBD1
TGTGCCAGCAGTTACTCCGGGACAGGGATAAACTATGGCTACACCTTC
CASSYSGTGINYGYTF